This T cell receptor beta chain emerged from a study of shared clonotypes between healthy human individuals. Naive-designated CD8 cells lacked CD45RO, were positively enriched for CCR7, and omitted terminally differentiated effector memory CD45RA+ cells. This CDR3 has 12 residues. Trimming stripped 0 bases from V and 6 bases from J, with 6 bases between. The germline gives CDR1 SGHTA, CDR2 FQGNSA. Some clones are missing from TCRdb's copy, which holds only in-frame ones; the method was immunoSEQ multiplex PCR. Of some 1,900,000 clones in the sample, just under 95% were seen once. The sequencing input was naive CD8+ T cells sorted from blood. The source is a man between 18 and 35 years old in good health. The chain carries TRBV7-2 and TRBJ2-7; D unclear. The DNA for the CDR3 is TGTGCCAGCAGCTTAGCGTCGGGCGAGCAGTACTTC. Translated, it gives CASSLASGEQYF.